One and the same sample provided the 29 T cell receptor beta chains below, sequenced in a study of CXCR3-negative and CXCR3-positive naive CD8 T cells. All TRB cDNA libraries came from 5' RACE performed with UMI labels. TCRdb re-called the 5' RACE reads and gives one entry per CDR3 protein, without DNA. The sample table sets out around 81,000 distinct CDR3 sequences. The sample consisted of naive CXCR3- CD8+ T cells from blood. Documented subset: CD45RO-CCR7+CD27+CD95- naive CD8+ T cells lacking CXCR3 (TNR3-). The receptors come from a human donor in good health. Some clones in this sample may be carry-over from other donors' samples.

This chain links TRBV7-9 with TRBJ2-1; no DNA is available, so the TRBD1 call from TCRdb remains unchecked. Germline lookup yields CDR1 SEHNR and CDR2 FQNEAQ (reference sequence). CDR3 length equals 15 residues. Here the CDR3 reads CASRGGQGRLWEQFF.

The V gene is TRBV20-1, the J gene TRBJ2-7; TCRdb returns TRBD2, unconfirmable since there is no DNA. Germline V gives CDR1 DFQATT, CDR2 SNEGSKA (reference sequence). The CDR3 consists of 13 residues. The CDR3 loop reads CSAEVSGNGEQYF.

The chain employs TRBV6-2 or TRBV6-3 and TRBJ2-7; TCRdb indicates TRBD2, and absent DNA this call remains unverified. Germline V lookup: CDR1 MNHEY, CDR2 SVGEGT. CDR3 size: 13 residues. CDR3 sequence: CASEPRGRYEQYF.

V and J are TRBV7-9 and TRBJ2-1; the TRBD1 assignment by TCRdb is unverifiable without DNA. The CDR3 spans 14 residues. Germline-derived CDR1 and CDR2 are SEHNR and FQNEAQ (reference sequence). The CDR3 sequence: CASSAWTGYNEQFF.

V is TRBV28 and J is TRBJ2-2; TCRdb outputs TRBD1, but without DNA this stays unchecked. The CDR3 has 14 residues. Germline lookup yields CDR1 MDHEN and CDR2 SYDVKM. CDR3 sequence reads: CASKGGSSTGELFF.

CDR3 sequence reads: CSASGRRENGYFMDEQFF. The V call is TRBV20-1, the J call TRBJ2-1; TCRdb reports TRBD2, a call that lacks DNA to check it against. Germline-derived CDR1 and CDR2 are DFQATT and SNEGSKA (reference sequence). The CDR3 consists of 18 residues.

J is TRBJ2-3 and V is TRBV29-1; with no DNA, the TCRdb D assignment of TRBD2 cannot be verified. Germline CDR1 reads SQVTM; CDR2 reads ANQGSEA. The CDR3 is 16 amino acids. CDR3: CSVTGLAGEVGDTQYF.

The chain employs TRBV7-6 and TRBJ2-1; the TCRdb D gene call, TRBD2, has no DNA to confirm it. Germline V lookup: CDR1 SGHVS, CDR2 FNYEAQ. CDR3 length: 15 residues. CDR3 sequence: CASSLVGGDYNEQFF.

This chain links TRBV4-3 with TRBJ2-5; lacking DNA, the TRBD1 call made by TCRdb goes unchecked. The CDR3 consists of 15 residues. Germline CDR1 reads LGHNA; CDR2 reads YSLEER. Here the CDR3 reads CASSHGWQGQDTQYF.

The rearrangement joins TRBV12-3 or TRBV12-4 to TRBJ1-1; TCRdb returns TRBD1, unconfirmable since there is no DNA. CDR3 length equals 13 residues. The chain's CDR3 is CASNIQGFTADFF.

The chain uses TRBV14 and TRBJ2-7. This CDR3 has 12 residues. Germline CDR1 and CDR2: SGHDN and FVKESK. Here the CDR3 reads CASSQGRSEQYF.

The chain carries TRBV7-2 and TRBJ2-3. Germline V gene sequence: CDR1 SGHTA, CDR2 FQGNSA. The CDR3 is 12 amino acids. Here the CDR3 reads CASSYMGDTQYF.

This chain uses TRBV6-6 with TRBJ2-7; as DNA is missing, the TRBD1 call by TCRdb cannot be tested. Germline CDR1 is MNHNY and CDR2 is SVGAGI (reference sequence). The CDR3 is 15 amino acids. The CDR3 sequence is CASSYDRVSDYEQYF.

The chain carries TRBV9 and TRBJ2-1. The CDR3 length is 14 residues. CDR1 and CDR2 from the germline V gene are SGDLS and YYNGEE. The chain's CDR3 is CASSVERGYNEQFF.

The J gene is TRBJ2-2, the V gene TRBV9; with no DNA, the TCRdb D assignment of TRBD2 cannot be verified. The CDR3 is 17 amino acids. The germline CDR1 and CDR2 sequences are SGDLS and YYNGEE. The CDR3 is CASSAKPSGTNTGELFF.

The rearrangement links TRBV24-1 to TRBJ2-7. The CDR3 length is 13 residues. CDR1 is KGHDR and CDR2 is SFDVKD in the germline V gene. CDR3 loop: CATSDLQGYEQYF.

CDR3 residues: CASSLGPTNPYEQYF. This rearrangement joins TRBV5-1 to TRBJ2-7. The CDR3 spans 15 residues. Germline V gene lookup returns CDR1 SGHRS and CDR2 YFSETQ.

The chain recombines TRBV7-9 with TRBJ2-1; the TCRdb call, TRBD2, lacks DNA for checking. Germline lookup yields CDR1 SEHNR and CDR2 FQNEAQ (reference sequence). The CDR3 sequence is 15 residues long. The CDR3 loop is CASSASGGPYNEQFF. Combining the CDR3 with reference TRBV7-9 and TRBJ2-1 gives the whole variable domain DTGVSQNPRHKITKRGQNVTFRCDPISEHNRLYWYRQTLGQGPEFLTYFQNEAQLEKSRLLSDRFSAERPKGSFSTLEIQRTEQGDSAMYLCASSASGGPYNEQFFGPGTRLTVL.

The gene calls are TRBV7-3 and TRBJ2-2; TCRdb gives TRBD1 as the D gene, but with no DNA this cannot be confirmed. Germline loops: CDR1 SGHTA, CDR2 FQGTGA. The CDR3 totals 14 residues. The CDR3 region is CASSPGPYTGELFF. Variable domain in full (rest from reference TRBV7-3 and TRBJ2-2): GAGVSQTPSNKVTEKGKYVELRCDPISGHTALYWYRQSLGQGPEFLIYFQGTGAADDSGLPNDRFFAVRPEGSVSTLKIQRTERGDSAVYLCASSPGPYTGELFFGEGSRLTVL.

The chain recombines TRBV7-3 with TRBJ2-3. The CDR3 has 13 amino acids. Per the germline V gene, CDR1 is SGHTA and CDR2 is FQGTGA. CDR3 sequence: CASSSNQQDTQYF.

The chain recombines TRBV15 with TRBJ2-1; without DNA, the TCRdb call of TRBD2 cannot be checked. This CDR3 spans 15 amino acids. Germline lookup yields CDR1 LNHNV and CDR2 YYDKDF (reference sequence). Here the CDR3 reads CATSPTSGTYNEQFF.

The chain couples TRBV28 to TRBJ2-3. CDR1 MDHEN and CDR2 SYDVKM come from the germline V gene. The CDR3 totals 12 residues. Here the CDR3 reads CASSFFADTQYF. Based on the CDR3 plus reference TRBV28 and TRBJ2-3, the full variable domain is DVKVTQSSRYLVKRTGEKVFLECVQDMDHENMFWYRQDPGLGLRLIYFSYDVKMKEKGDIPEGYSVSREKKERFSLILESASTNQTSMYLCASSFFADTQYFGPGTRLTVL.

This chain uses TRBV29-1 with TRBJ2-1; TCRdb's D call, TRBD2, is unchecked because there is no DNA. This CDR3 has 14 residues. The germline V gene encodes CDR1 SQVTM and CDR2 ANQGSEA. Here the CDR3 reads CSAWTSGGATEQFF.

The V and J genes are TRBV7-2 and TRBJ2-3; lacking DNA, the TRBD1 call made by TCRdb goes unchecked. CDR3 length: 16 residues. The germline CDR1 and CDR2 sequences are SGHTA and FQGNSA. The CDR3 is CASSFLGQGAPDTQYF.

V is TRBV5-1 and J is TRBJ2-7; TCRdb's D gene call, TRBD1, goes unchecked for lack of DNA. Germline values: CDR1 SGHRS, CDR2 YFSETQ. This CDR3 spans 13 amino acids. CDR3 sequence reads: CASCRDNDYEQYF.

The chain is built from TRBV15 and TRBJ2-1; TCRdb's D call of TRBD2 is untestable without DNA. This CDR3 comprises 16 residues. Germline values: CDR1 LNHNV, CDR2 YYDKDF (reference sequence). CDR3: CATSSTLAGGNNEQFF.

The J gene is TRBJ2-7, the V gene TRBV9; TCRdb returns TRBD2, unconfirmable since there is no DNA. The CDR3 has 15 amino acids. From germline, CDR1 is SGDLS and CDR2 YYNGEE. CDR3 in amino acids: CASSPPGTSSYEQYF.

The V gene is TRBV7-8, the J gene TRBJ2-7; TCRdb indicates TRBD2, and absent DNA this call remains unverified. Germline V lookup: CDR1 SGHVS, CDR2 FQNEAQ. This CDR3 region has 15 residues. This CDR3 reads CASSDGTSGTYEQYF.

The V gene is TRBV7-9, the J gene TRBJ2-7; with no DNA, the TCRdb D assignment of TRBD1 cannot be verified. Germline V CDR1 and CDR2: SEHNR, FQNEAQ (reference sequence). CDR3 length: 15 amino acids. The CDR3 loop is CASSLGISGTDEQYF. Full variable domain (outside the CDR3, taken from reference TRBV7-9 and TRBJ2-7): DTGVSQNPRHKITKRGQNVTFRCDPISEHNRLYWYRQTLGQGPEFLTYFQNEAQLEKSRLLSDRFSAERPKGSFSTLEIQRTEQGDSAMYLCASSLGISGTDEQYFGPGTRLTVT.